Listed below are T cell receptor beta chains from one sample, sequenced in a study of CD8 T cells in ankylosing spondylitis. A single record per CDR3 protein comes from TCRdb applying MiXCR to the 5' RACE reads. The repertoire consists of about 400,000 distinct CDR3 sequences, with 20% to 25% occurring once and the leading ten covering roughly 16%. Sequences were obtained from blood, either unsorted or a sorted T cell fraction (not recorded which). The receptor source for this set is a male donor with ankylosing spondylitis. CDR3s include the opening cysteine and the closing phenylalanine or tryptophan. The order of the fields is D gene, clone size, V gene, J gene, CDR3 DNA, CDR3 protein. A D gene is named only where the DNA matches it firmly. Where a row states a size, it is once, few, many or the class of an expanded clone; other rows omit it.

D: TRBD2
size: few
V: TRBV5-5
J: TRBJ2-5
DNA: TGTGCCAGCAGCCCAACTAGCGGGAGTACGGGGGCAGAGACCCAGTACTTC
CDR3: CASSPTSGSTGAETQYF

D: -
size: -
V: TRBV24-1
J: TRBJ2-1
DNA: TGTGCCACCAGTGATTTACACGGGAGTTTGAGTGAGCAGTTCTTC
CDR3: CATSDLHGSLSEQFF

D: TRBD1
size: -
V: TRBV10-3
J: TRBJ1-5
DNA: TGTGCCATCAGTGAGGGAACAGGGGGCGTCCAGCCCCAGCATTTT
CDR3: CAISEGTGGVQPQHF

D: TRBD1
size: few
V: TRBV5-5
J: TRBJ2-7
DNA: TGTGCCAGCAGACCTACAGGGGGCGGCTCCTACGAGCAGTACTTC
CDR3: CASRPTGGGSYEQYF

D: TRBD2
size: few
V: TRBV11-1
J: TRBJ2-1
DNA: TGTGCCAGCAGCTTAGTTTCACTAGCGGGAGGAATTGGTGAGCAGTTCTTC
CDR3: CASSLVSLAGGIGEQFF

D: -
size: many
V: TRBV7-2
J: TRBJ2-2
DNA: TGTGCCAGCAGCTTAGATCGGGGAAGTAGCACCGGGGAGCTGTTTTTT
CDR3: CASSLDRGSSTGELFF

D: -
size: few
V: TRBV30
J: TRBJ1-3
DNA: TGTGCCTGGAGTGGCTTAAATCGGGACGGTAACTCTGGAAACACCATATATTTT
CDR3: CAWSGLNRDGNSGNTIYF

D: -
size: -
V: TRBV28
J: TRBJ1-1
DNA: TGTGCCAGCAGTCCTCCGGGCCCTTGGGCTGAAGCTTTCTTT
CDR3: CASSPPGPWAEAFF

D: TRBD2
size: -
V: TRBV6-1
J: TRBJ2-7
DNA: TGTGCCAGCAGGCCGACAGTGGGGGGGATCTACGAGCAGTACTTC
CDR3: CASRPTVGGIYEQYF

D: -
size: -
V: TRBV14
J: TRBJ2-3
DNA: TGTGCCAGCAGCCCCCACGGACGGATTAGCACAGATACGCAGTATTTT
CDR3: CASSPHGRISTDTQYF

D: TRBD1
size: once
V: TRBV10-3
J: TRBJ2-7
DNA: TGTGCCATCAGGGGGACAGGGGAGGACGAGCAGTACTTC
CDR3: CAIRGTGEDEQYF

D: -
size: -
V: TRBV20-1
J: TRBJ2-1
DNA: TGCAGTGCTAGCCCGTCTTTCTATGAGCAGTTCTTC
CDR3: CSASPSFYEQFF

D: TRBD2
size: few
V: TRBV6-4
J: TRBJ2-1
DNA: TGTGCCAGCAGTGTACTAGCGGGAGATAACAATGAGCAGTTCTTC
CDR3: CASSVLAGDNNEQFF

D: TRBD1
size: -
V: TRBV5-1
J: TRBJ2-7
DNA: TGCGCCAGCAGCTTGGCCGTGGGCAGGGGGTACGAGCAGTACTTC
CDR3: CASSLAVGRGYEQYF

D: -
size: few
V: TRBV7-9
J: TRBJ2-7
DNA: TGTGCCATACAAGGGTACTACGAGCAGTACTTC
CDR3: CAIQGYYEQYF

D: TRBD1
size: -
V: TRBV5-1
J: TRBJ2-5
DNA: TGCGCCAGCTTCTTGACAGGGGGAGAGACCCAGTACTTC
CDR3: CASFLTGGETQYF